These 25 T cell receptor beta chains were sequenced from one sample in a study of CD8 T cells in Susac syndrome. RNA in amounts of about 0.5 to 1 ug was reverse transcribed with random hexamers. TCRdb re-analysed the immunoSEQ multiplex PCR reads in MiXCR, keeping a single row per CDR3 protein. This table holds about 300,000 distinct CDR3 sequences, 65% to 90% found once. The specimen was CD8+ T cells from PBMCs. These receptors all come from a human donor with multiple sclerosis.

The V gene is TRBV6-1, the J gene TRBJ1-3; D possibly corresponds to TRBD1 (5 bases). This CDR3 contains 16 residues. Between the trimmed V and J ends, which lost 2 bases and 4 bases, there was a span of 15 bases. The V gene's germline CDR1 is MNHNS and CDR2 SASEGT. Here the CDR3 reads CASSEPAAGQGNTIYF. DNA for the CDR3: TGTGCCAGCAGTGAACCCGCCGCAGGGCAAGGAAACACCATATATTTT.

The chain recombines TRBV20-1 with TRBJ2-2, with 12 bases identical to TRBD2. CDR3 length: 17 residues. Looked up from germline, CDR1 is DFQATT and CDR2 is SNEGSKA (reference sequence). With 0 bases clipped from V and 4 bases from J, the junction kept 6 bases outside the gene matches. The CDR3 region is CSARDLELAGGTGELFF. CDR3 sequence (DNA): TGCAGTGCTAGAGATTTAGAACTAGCGGGAGGCACCGGGGAGCTGTTTTTT.

The chain joins TRBV6-5 to TRBJ2-7, with D perhaps TRBD1 or TRBD2 (5 bases each). Germline values: CDR1 MNHEY, CDR2 SVGAGI. This CDR3 has 16 amino acids. V lost 0 bases to trimming and J lost 0 bases, with 12 bases between them. As DNA, the CDR3 is TGTGCCAGCAGTTACTCGTTGGGGGAGAGCTCCTACGAGCAGTACTTC. Protein sequence: CASSYSLGESSYEQYF.

This chain joins TRBV29-1 and TRBJ2-7, with a weak D call TRBD2 (7 bases). Germline loops: CDR1 SQVTM, CDR2 ANQGSEA. The CDR3 length is 14 residues. V lost 4 bases, J lost 3 bases, and 16 bases lay in between. CDR3 coding DNA: TGCAGCGTTGTAGGGGGGGGTTATTACTACGAGCAGTACTTC. This sequence encodes CSVVGGGYYYEQYF.

The chain employs TRBV4-3 and TRBJ2-2, with D hard to call. Trimming removed 1 base at V and 1 base at J, with 16 bases between. Looked up from germline, CDR1 is LGHNA and CDR2 is YSLEER. The CDR3 loop spans 18 amino acids. CDR3 sequence (DNA): TGCGCCAGCAGCCAAGTGAGTCTCCGGCCGGGGAACACCGGGGAGCTGTTTTTT. Protein product: CASSQVSLRPGNTGELFF.

The chain links TRBV4-3 to TRBJ2-2; D gene ambiguous. The germline V and J ends were trimmed by 2 bases and 7 bases, with 11 bases remaining between them. Germline-derived CDR1 and CDR2 are LGHNA and YSLEER. This CDR3 region has 14 residues. In DNA form, the CDR3 reads TGCGCCAGCAGCCAATTGGAGATTGTCGGGGAGCTGTTTTTT. Protein: CASSQLEIVGELFF.

The chain uses TRBV6-2 or TRBV6-3 and TRBJ2-2, with D possibly being TRBD2 (5 bases). CDR1 and CDR2 (germline): MNHEY, SVGEGT. The CDR3 consists of 13 residues. Trimming removed 2 bases at V and 7 bases at J, with 8 bases between. This chain's CDR3 is CASSYRENGELFF. CDR3 DNA sequence: TGTGCCAGCAGTTACAGGGAGAACGGGGAGCTGTTTTTT.

The gene calls are TRBV28 and TRBJ2-5, with D possibly being TRBD2 (5 bases). Trimming removed 3 bases from V and 5 bases from J, with 13 bases in between. CDR1 and CDR2 (germline): MDHEN, SYDVKM. The CDR3 runs to 14 residues. The DNA of the CDR3 is TGTGCCAGCAGTTTCGTGGGGTCGGGGGAGACCCAGTACTTC. This translates into CASSFVGSGETQYF. The complete variable domain, with remaining parts taken from reference TRBV28 and TRBJ2-5, reads DVKVTQSSRYLVKRTGEKVFLECVQDMDHENMFWYRQDPGLGLRLIYFSYDVKMKEKGDIPEGYSVSREKKERFSLILESASTNQTSMYLCASSFVGSGETQYFGPGTRLLVL.

As for this clonotype: A junction end diverges from the germline sequence, so it may reflect a read error. CDR3 protein: CANSAGQGAEAFF. The DNA for the CDR3 is TGTGCCAACAGTGCCGGACAGGGGGCTGAAGCTTTCTTT. The chain carries TRBV25-1 and TRBJ1-1; TRBD1 matches 10 bases. The length of the CDR3 is 13 residues. Germline V lookup: CDR1 MGHDK, CDR2 SYGVNS.

The chain employs TRBV19 and TRBJ2-1, with 7 bases fitting TRBD2. V trimming: 6 bases; J trimming: 1 base; junction bases outside the gene matches: 6. CDR1 is LNHDA, CDR2 SQIVND, per germline (reference sequence). CDR3 length equals 15 residues. The CDR3 nucleotides read TGTGCCAGTAGCACTAGCGTCGCTTCCTACAATGAGCAGTTCTTC. Translating gives CASSTSVASYNEQFF.

V and J are TRBV7-9 and TRBJ2-2; 7 bases are a match to TRBD2. Germline V gives CDR1 SEHNR, CDR2 FQNEAQ (reference sequence). The CDR3 loop spans 16 amino acids. J lost 6 bases, V lost 3 bases, and 10 bases had no gene match. CDR3 sequence (DNA): TGTGCCAGCAGCTTCGGGACCGGCCTAGCGGCCGGGGAGCTGTTTTTT. Translating it yields CASSFGTGLAAGELFF.

The chain links TRBV15 to TRBJ2-1; D is tentatively TRBD1 or TRBD2 (6 bases each). Germline lookup yields CDR1 LNHNV and CDR2 YYDKDF (reference sequence). The CDR3 is made up of 15 amino acids. Trimming removed 0 bases at V and 8 bases at J, with 14 bases between. The CDR3 protein is CATSRDPGAEDEQFF. The CDR3 DNA sequence: TGTGCCACCAGCAGAGATCCGGGGGCGGAGGATGAGCAGTTCTTC. Drawing the rest from reference TRBV15 and TRBJ2-1, the complete variable domain is DAMVIQNPRYQVTQFGKPVTLSCSQTLNHNVMYWYQQKSSQAPKLLFHYYDKDFNNEADTPDNFQSRRPNTSFCFLDIRSPGLGDTAMYLCATSRDPGAEDEQFFGPGTRLTVL.

The genes are TRBV30 and TRBJ2-7; 8 bases align to TRBD1. Germline CDR1 reads GTSNPN; CDR2 reads SVGIG (reference sequence). The ends lost 4 bases at V and 5 bases at J; junction bases unmatched: 10. This CDR3 is 14 amino acids long. CDR3 amino acids: CAWNLTTGVNEQYF. The CDR3 nucleotides are TGTGCCTGGAATTTGACGACAGGGGTGAACGAGCAGTACTTC.

The V call is TRBV4-3, the J call TRBJ1-5, with TRBD1 as a possible D gene (6 bases). Looked up from germline, CDR1 is LGHNA and CDR2 is YSLEER. The CDR3 is 16 amino acids. V was pared by 0 bases and J by 0 bases, with 9 bases between. Here the CDR3 reads CASSQDLGGSNQPQHF. CDR3 in DNA: TGCGCCAGCAGCCAAGATTTAGGGGGTAGCAATCAGCCCCAGCATTTT.

This clonotype was counted between two and nine times. V and J are TRBV4-1 and TRBJ1-5; the match to TRBD1 covers 10 bases. The CDR3 runs 16 residues. The ends lost 3 bases at V and 4 bases at J; junction bases unmatched: 6. Per germline, CDR1 MGHRA and CDR2 YSYEKL. CDR3: CASSQAPGQGNQPQHF. The DNA for the CDR3 is TGCGCCAGCAGCCAGGCTCCGGGACAGGGGAATCAGCCCCAGCATTTT.

V usage is TRBV12-3 or TRBV12-4 and J usage is TRBJ1-3; 10 bases line up with TRBD1. V dropped 5 bases and J dropped 3; count of bases not matched to a gene: 10. The CDR3 sequence is 17 residues long. CDR3 in amino acids: CASSPRRGTGVGNTIYF. Written as DNA, the CDR3 is TGTGCCAGCAGTCCTCGCCGCGGGACAGGGGTTGGAAACACCATATATTTT.

The chain has TRBV11-2 and TRBJ2-3; 10 nucleotides align to TRBD2. This CDR3 has 16 residues. CDR1 SGHAT and CDR2 FQNNGV come from the germline V gene. V was clipped by 5 bases and J by 6 bases; unmatched bases: 11. The CDR3 is CASSPNGLAELDTQYF. The DNA of the CDR3 is TGTGCCAGCAGCCCAAACGGACTAGCGGAACTGGATACGCAGTATTTT.

The chain uses TRBV28 and TRBJ2-7; D is unresolved. Germline V gene sequence: CDR1 MDHEN, CDR2 SYDVKM. The CDR3 loop spans 14 amino acids. V gave up 7 bases and J gave up 0 bases, with 13 bases separating them. The CDR3, as DNA: TGTGCCAGCAAAGGGTGGGATAACTCCTACGAGCAGTACTTC. Amino acid sequence: CASKGWDNSYEQYF.

This chain connects TRBV30 to TRBJ2-5; D tentatively reads TRBD1 or TRBD2 (5 bases each). The CDR3 has 14 amino acids. CDR1 and CDR2 from the germline V gene are GTSNPN and SVGIG (reference sequence). The V end lost 4 bases, the J end lost 3 bases, and 15 bases lay between the germline ends. CDR3 DNA: TGTGCCTGGATCGCCGGGACCGGAAAAGAGACCCAGTACTTC. Amino acid sequence: CAWIAGTGKETQYF.

This sequence joins TRBV20-1 and TRBJ2-1; TRBD1 agrees at 7 bases. V lost 3 bases and J lost 3; bases outside the gene matches: 14. The CDR3 loop spans 17 amino acids. The germline CDR1 and CDR2 sequences are DFQATT and SNEGSKA (reference sequence). CDR3 residues: CSASGPTGTEFYNEQFF. The CDR3 nucleotides are TGCAGTGCTAGTGGGCCGACCGGGACAGAATTCTACAATGAGCAGTTCTTC.

This chain connects TRBV4-3 to TRBJ2-1; 9 positions agree with TRBD2. Germline CDR1 is LGHNA and CDR2 is YSLEER. This CDR3 spans 17 amino acids. V lost 0 bases to trimming and J lost 8 bases; unmatched junction nucleotides: 11. The CDR3 DNA reads as TGCGCCAGCAGCCAAGAGGGTCTAGCGGGATTCGGGGATGAGCAGTTCTTC. Its translation is CASSQEGLAGFGDEQFF.

This chain links TRBV7-8 with TRBJ1-1, with D hard to call. CDR1 is SGHVS, CDR2 FQNEAQ, per germline. This CDR3 contains 13 residues. The germline V and J ends were trimmed by 1 base and 7 bases, with 10 bases remaining between them. DNA of the CDR3: TGTGCCAGCAGCTTAGTCGGTATCTATGAAGCTTTCTTT. Residues: CASSLVGIYEAFF.

CDR3 nucleotides: TGCGCCAGCAGCTTGACCCACCGACAGATGAACACAGATACGCAGTATTTT. It specifies CASSLTHRQMNTDTQYF. This chain joins TRBV5-1 and TRBJ2-3; the D gene is possibly TRBD1 (5 bases). Germline V CDR1 and CDR2: SGHRS, YFSETQ. V gave up 1 base and J gave up 2 bases, with 17 bases separating them. CDR3 length equals 17 residues. Full variable domain (rest looked up from reference TRBV5-1 and TRBJ2-3): KAGVTQTPRYLIKTRGQQVTLSCSPISGHRSVSWYQQTPGQGLQFLFEYFSETQRNKGNFPGRFSGRQFSNSRSEMNVSTLELGDSALYLCASSLTHRQMNTDTQYFGPGTRLTVL.

V is TRBV7-9 and J is TRBJ2-7; no clear D gene. From germline, CDR1 is SEHNR and CDR2 FQNEAQ (reference sequence). The CDR3 totals 13 residues. Deletions cut 1 base from V and 5 bases from J, with 9 bases between. The CDR3 loop reads CASSLDALDEQYF. The CDR3 nucleotides are TGTGCCAGCAGCTTAGATGCTCTCGACGAGCAGTACTTC. Full variable domain (rest looked up from reference TRBV7-9 and TRBJ2-7): DTGVSQNPRHKITKRGQNVTFRCDPISEHNRLYWYRQTLGQGPEFLTYFQNEAQLEKSRLLSDRFSAERPKGSFSTLEIQRTEQGDSAMYLCASSLDALDEQYFGPGTRLTVT.

The V gene is TRBV5-1, the J gene TRBJ2-4; D ambiguous. The CDR3 consists of 15 residues. The germline gives CDR1 SGHRS, CDR2 YFSETQ. The V gene lost 0 bases and the J gene lost 6 bases, with 13 bases spanning the gap. In DNA, the CDR3 is TGCGCCAGCAGCTTGGCCTTAGACTCACTAAACATTCAGTACTTC. It codes for CASSLALDSLNIQYF.